These T cell receptor beta chains were read from a single sample in a study of OX40 agonist ivuxolimab in advanced cancers. Profiling relied on immunoSEQ multiplex PCR, and the TCRdb table lists in-frame clones only, not all of them. The profile shows approximately 70,000 clones, 86% of them singletons. The sample in question was CD4+ or CD8+ T cells sorted from blood, obtained in a trial of the OX40 agonist ivuxolimab. These receptors originate from an adult with an advanced solid tumor such as melanoma, head and neck, liver or kidney cancer. Each CDR3 is given with its conserved first and last residue.

V gene	J gene	CDR3 protein
TRBV7-9	TRBJ1-1	CASSLAGGIGVTEAFF
TRBV7-8	TRBJ2-7	CASSLEDSYSYEQYF
TRBV28	TRBJ2-7	CAGNVEGASYEQYF
TRBV21-1	TRBJ1-5	CASSSVDQPQHF
TRBV19	TRBJ1-5	CASSKGNQPQHF
TRBV5-6	TRBJ2-7	CASSLVPTLAGAYEQYF
TRBV19	TRBJ1-6	CASTGDRLNSPLHF
TRBV19	TRBJ2-4	CASSWVPKGNIQYF
TRBV11-2	TRBJ2-7	CASSLVRTSGSSYEQYF
TRBV4-2	TRBJ2-5	CASSRYGEETQYF
TRBV9	TRBJ2-3	CASTGAQYTDTQYF
TRBV10-3	TRBJ2-7	CATGSSSYEQYF
TRBV27	TRBJ2-7	CASSLHDAAYEQYF
TRBV19	TRBJ1-5	CASSTRDLRNQPQHF
TRBV6-1	TRBJ1-5	CASSEAGGANQPQHF
TRBV27	TRBJ1-1	CASSRRGFSEAFF
TRBV6-5	-	CASSYSFAGRVYEQYF
TRBV7-2	TRBJ1-5	CASTVAPGKSNQPQHF
TRBV15	TRBJ2-4	CATSRGTRSELGGIQYF
TRBV7-2	TRBJ2-3	CASSFTRGSSTDTQYF
TRBV6-5	TRBJ2-7	CASSYSIRGLYEQYF
TRBV15	TRBJ1-1	CATSSRAGAEAFF
TRBV6-5	TRBJ2-7	CASTLGAGLYEQYF
TRBV27	TRBJ1-3	CASRTTASGRNTIYF
TRBV5-5	TRBJ2-3	CASSPDLTDTQYF
TRBV5-6	TRBJ1-3	CASSLLTVGTSSGNTIYF
TRBV9	TRBJ2-7	CASSAHRTSGTLYEQYF
TRBV4-1	TRBJ2-1	CASSQLSGAGEQFF
TRBV4-1	TRBJ1-4	CASSQVRTPTNEKLFF
TRBV18	TRBJ1-1	CASSSSGEAFF
TRBV14	TRBJ1-4	CASSQGDSSTNEKLFF
TRBV7-6	TRBJ1-2	CASSLARTGQGSFTF
TRBV7-9	TRBJ2-7	CASSGVGRNYEQYF